Below are 25 T cell receptor beta chains sequenced from a single sample in a study of blood T cells in healthy people across ages. Through a sample-barcoded 5' primer and a J-beta primer mix, a second PCR was run for 7 to 11 cycles. TCRdb called the 5' RACE reads again in MiXCR, with one record for every CDR3 protein. The table has around 800,000 distinct CDR3 sequences, more than 25% seen once. This sample also appeared in a second study, on T cells of mothers and their children.

Sequenced sample: blood. The receptors stem from a boy younger than 18 in good health.

This clonotype was seen only a few times. The CDR3 sequence: CASSRTGLEEQFF. Here the CDR3 DNA reads TGTGCCAGCAGTAGGACAGGGTTGGAAGAGCAGTTCTTC. This rearrangement joins TRBV12-3 or TRBV12-4 to TRBJ2-1, with 8 nucleotides matching TRBD1. The CDR3 extends over 13 amino acids. Trimming removed 5 bases from V and 10 bases from J; junction bases left unmatched: 7.

The chain is built from TRBV3-1 and TRBJ2-7; unclear D gene. The germline V gene encodes CDR1 LGHDT and CDR2 YNNKEL (reference sequence). Trimming took off 0 bases at V and 7 bases at J, with 4 bases between the two ends. This CDR3 is built from 11 residues. CDR3 sequence: CASSQEVEQYF. The CDR3, as DNA: TGTGCCAGCAGCCAAGAGGTGGAGCAGTACTTC.

The V and J genes are TRBV20-1 and TRBJ1-4; D not resolved. Trimming shortened V by 6 bases and J by 15 bases, and 23 bases separated the two germline ends. Germline lookup yields CDR1 DFQATT and CDR2 SNEGSKA (reference sequence). The CDR3 totals 13 residues. This chain's CDR3 is CSAIDKANEGVFF. The CDR3 coding sequence is TGCAGTGCCATTGACAAGGCCAATGAAGGAGTGTTTTTT.

V usage is TRBV6-1 and J usage is TRBJ2-2, with a tentative D call TRBD1 (6 bases). The CDR3 spans 14 residues. Trimming took off 3 bases at V and 5 bases at J, with 10 bases between the two ends. Germline V CDR1 and CDR2: MNHNS, SASEGT. CDR3 nucleotide sequence: TGTGCCAGCAGTGATTGGGGGCGGACCGGGGAGCTGTTTTTT. This codes for CASSDWGRTGELFF.

Only a few counts were recorded for this clonotype. This chain joins TRBV11-1 and TRBJ2-5; tentatively, D is TRBD2 (6 bases). This CDR3 spans 13 amino acids. V was pared by 5 bases and J by 7 bases, with 14 bases between. Germline values: CDR1 SGHAT, CDR2 FQDESV (reference sequence). This chain's CDR3 is CASSPWEEATQYF. CDR3 sequence (DNA): TGTGCCAGCAGCCCTTGGGAGGAAGCGACCCAGTACTTC.

Concerning this clonotype itself: A read error may account for a junction end that differs from germline. This chain joins TRBV9 and TRBJ2-1; 10 bases agree with TRBD2. Germline V gene sequence: CDR1 SGDLS, CDR2 YYNGEE. This CDR3 spans 14 amino acids. The CDR3 bases are TGTGCCAGCAGCGGCCTAGCGGGGGTTAATGAGCAGTTCTTT. Protein sequence: CASSGLAGVNEQFF.

The chain combines TRBV6-2 or TRBV6-3 with TRBJ1-2; a weak D match, TRBD1 (5 bases). This CDR3 is built from 12 residues. Trimming took 8 bases from V and 3 from J, leaving 10 bases between them. CDR1 and CDR2 (germline): MNHEY, SVGEGT. The CDR3 spells CASRWGDYGYTF. CDR3 sequence (DNA): TGTGCCAGCCGCTGGGGCGACTATGGCTACACCTTC.

This clonotype was seen ten or more times. V gene TRBV5-1 combines with J gene TRBJ1-6, with TRBD1 as a possible D gene (5 bases). CDR1 SGHRS and CDR2 YFSETQ come from the germline V gene. This CDR3 contains 17 residues. The ends were cut back, 0 bases at V and 8 bases at J, with 18 bases in the middle. The CDR3 loop is CASSLEGRSAAHSPLHF. CDR3 nucleotide sequence: TGCGCCAGCAGCTTGGAGGGGAGATCGGCGGCCCATTCACCCCTCCACTTT.

The chain joins TRBV9 to TRBJ2-5, with D unclear. This CDR3 is built from 13 residues. The germline V gene encodes CDR1 SGDLS and CDR2 YYNGEE. The V and J ends lost 0 bases and 5 bases respectively, with 8 bases between them. CDR3 loop: CASSVESRETQYF. CDR3 in DNA: TGTGCCAGCAGCGTAGAGAGTAGGGAGACCCAGTACTTC.

This clonotype turned up a few times. V gene TRBV20-1 combines with J gene TRBJ1-2; D not certain. This CDR3 is 13 amino acids long. Germline V gives CDR1 DFQATT, CDR2 SNEGSKA (reference sequence). The V end lost 1 base, the J end lost 3 bases, and 9 bases lay between the germline ends. In nucleotides, the CDR3 is TGCAGTGCTAGAGCAGGATTATACTATGGCTACACCTTC. Its protein product is CSARAGLYYGYTF.

The rearrangement uses TRBV29-1 and TRBJ1-1; 8 bases match TRBD1. CDR3 length: 14 residues. Germline trimming cut 4 bases from V and 4 bases from J; bases unmatched to any gene: 8. Germline-derived CDR1 and CDR2 are SQVTM and ANQGSEA. The CDR3: CSVGPTGVSTEAFF. The CDR3 DNA reads TGCAGCGTTGGTCCGACAGGGGTGAGCACTGAAGCTTTCTTT.

The chain combines TRBV10-3 with TRBJ1-2; D gene uncertain. There are 13 residues in the CDR3. The V end lost 9 bases, the J end lost 7 bases, and 18 bases lay between the germline ends. Germline V gene data show CDR1 as ENHRY and CDR2 as SYGVKD. The CDR3 is CAILDTAKAGYTF. CDR3 bases: TGTGCCATTTTAGATACAGCGAAGGCTGGCTACACCTTC.

The table lists this clonotype with a count of one. The gene calls are TRBV29-1 and TRBJ2-1; 8 bases match TRBD2. CDR3 size: 14 residues. Per germline, CDR1 SQVTM and CDR2 ANQGSEA. Trimming removed 5 bases from V and 1 base from J; junction bases left unmatched: 4. The CDR3 bases are TGCAGCGTTCTGAGCGGGGGATCCTACAATGAGCAGTTCTTC. It translates to CSVLSGGSYNEQFF.

This sequence joins TRBV12-3 or TRBV12-4 and TRBJ2-3, with 9 nucleotides matching TRBD1. This CDR3 region has 14 residues. The J segment lost 6 bases and the V segment lost 5 bases, leaving 6 bases of the junction unmatched. CDR3 nucleotides: TGTGCCAGCAGTCGCACAGGGGGCGGGGATACGCAGTATTTT. Translating gives CASSRTGGGDTQYF.

This clonotype was counted between two and nine times. The V gene is TRBV4-1, the J gene TRBJ2-4; D not certain. V lost 1 base, J lost 14 bases, and 15 bases lay in between. The CDR3 totals 13 residues. Germline V gene data show CDR1 as MGHRA and CDR2 as YSYEKL. CDR3 residues: CASSQGLWNGKYF. The DNA for the CDR3 is TGCGCCAGCAGCCAAGGGTTGTGGAACGGCAAGTACTTC.

Notes on this clonotype: The junction does not match germline at one end; this may be a read error. The V gene is TRBV10-2, the J gene TRBJ1-5; TRBD1 is a possible D gene (6 bases). CDR1 is WSHSY and CDR2 is SAAADI in the germline V gene. There are 13 residues in the CDR3. The chain's CDR3 is CTSLGGFNQPQHF. The CDR3 DNA follows: TGCACCAGCCTAGGGGGGTTCAATCAGCCCCAGCATTTT.

This clonotype was counted between two and nine times. The genes are TRBV29-1 and TRBJ2-5; D might be TRBD2 (5 bases). With the DNA end fitting TRBJ2-7 better, the J assignment may be wrong. The CDR3 length is 13 residues. The V gene's germline CDR1 is SQVTM and CDR2 ANQGSEA. CDR3 loop: CSVSRGLVYEQYF. CDR3 bases: TGCAGCGTTTCCCGCGGGTTGGTCTACGAGCAGTACTTC.

Remarks on this clonotype: One end of the junction does not line up with germline, which may come from a read error. The chain employs TRBV7-7 and TRBJ2-5, with 10 bases that match TRBD2. This CDR3 is built from 18 residues. CDR1 and CDR2 (germline): SSHAT, FNYEAQ (reference sequence). As DNA, the CDR3 is TGTGCTAGCAGCTCTGGCCGGCGCCTAGCGGGGGTTGGAGAGACCCAGTACTTC. Residues: CASSSGRRLAGVGETQYF.

This clonotype appeared a few times. The chain employs TRBV5-1 and TRBJ2-7, with 12 bases lining up with TRBD1. The CDR3 contains 14 residues. V shed 4 bases and J 7 bases; nucleotides not matched to a gene: 6. Germline CDR1 reads SGHRS; CDR2 reads YFSETQ. The CDR3 is CASSMGQGAWEQYF. Here the CDR3 DNA reads TGCGCCAGCAGCATGGGACAGGGGGCCTGGGAGCAGTACTTC.

The table lists this clonotype with a few counts. This chain uses TRBV20-1 with TRBJ1-5; 7 bases are a match to TRBD1. J gave up 4 bases and V 6 bases, and 9 bases lay outside the gene matches. The CDR3 is 14 residues long. CDR1 and CDR2 from the germline V gene are DFQATT and SNEGSKA (reference sequence). CDR3 nucleotide sequence: TGCAGTGCCTTGGGGACAGCCCAAAATCAGCCCCAGCATTTT. Its translation: CSALGTAQNQPQHF.

In this sample, this clonotype turned up many times. The rearrangement uses TRBV6-5 and TRBJ1-4; no clear D. Looked up from germline, CDR1 is MNHEY and CDR2 is SVGAGI. This CDR3 is built from 14 residues. The ends were cut back, 9 bases at V and 5 bases at J, with 16 bases in the middle. The CDR3 DNA follows: TGTGCCAGTTCCTCCGGACTCCTGAATGAAAAACTGTTTTTT. This codes for CASSSGLLNEKLFF.

This clonotype was seen only a few times. The chain links TRBV20-1 to TRBJ1-5, with D maybe TRBD1 (6 bases). Trimming stripped 2 bases from V and 4 bases from J, with 15 bases between. CDR3 size: 15 residues. Per germline, CDR1 DFQATT and CDR2 SNEGSKA (reference sequence). The CDR3 spells CSARNPGQLNQPQHF. CDR3 nucleotides: TGCAGTGCTAGAAATCCGGGACAACTAAATCAGCCCCAGCATTTT.

The chain links TRBV29-1 to TRBJ2-3; D gene unclear. Germline CDR1 SQVTM, CDR2 ANQGSEA. The CDR3 has 11 amino acids. V was pared by 5 bases and J by 3 bases, with 6 bases between. The CDR3 DNA sequence: TGCAGCGTTCGTCCAACAGATACGCAGTATTTT. Its protein is CSVRPTDTQYF.

This clonotype was seen only once. The chain is built from TRBV24-1 and TRBJ2-3; D uncertain. This CDR3 comprises 13 residues. The ends were cut back, 11 bases at V and 2 bases at J, with 13 bases in the middle. CDR1 and CDR2 from the germline V gene are KGHDR and SFDVKD. As DNA, the CDR3 is TGTGCCAGCGCTCTCCTAGACACAGATACGCAGTATTTT. Translating gives CASALLDTDTQYF.

V usage is TRBV2 and J usage is TRBJ2-7; D unclear. The CDR3 loop spans 11 amino acids. The germline gives CDR1 SNHLY, CDR2 FYNNEI. Trimming pared 6 bases from V and 5 bases from J, leaving 8 bases between. The CDR3 loop reads CASRRTHEQYF. CDR3 sequence (DNA): TGTGCCAGCAGGCGGACCCACGAGCAGTACTTC.